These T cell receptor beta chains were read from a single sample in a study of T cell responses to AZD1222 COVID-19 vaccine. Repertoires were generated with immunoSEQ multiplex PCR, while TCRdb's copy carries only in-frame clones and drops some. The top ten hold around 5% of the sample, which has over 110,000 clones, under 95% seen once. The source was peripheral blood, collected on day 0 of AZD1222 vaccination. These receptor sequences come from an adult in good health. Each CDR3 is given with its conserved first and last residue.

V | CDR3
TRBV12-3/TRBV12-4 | CASSLRETQYF
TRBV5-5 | CASSGGAARYGYTF
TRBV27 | CASSSRPDPSYEQYF
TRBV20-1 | CSASLGYAKNIQYF
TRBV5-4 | CASSLDEGSGYTF
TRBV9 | CASSVSGDNSPLHF
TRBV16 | CASSQSDGQPQHF
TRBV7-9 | CASSPPGGDTGELFF
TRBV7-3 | CASSFSGSMNNEQFF
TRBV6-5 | CASSYGTHTQYF
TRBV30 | CAWSVVWGETQYF
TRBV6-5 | CASSYLQGGRSNEQYF
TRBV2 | CASSEQGPSYEQYF
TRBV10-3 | CAISEEGFYGYTF
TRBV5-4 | CASSLYVGTGAGETQYF
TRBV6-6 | CASTGQQETQYF
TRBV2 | CASSERGQVSYEQYF
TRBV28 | CASRTGAPDTQYF
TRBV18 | CASSLDREGGNQPQHF
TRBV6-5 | CASRGLGGGLETQYF
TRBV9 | CASSAGLAGSTDTQYF
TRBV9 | CASSVGGRNEKLFF
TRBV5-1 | CASSFSRVITDTQYF
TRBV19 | CASADSGATYEQYF
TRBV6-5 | CATLLGTGEQFF
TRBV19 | CASSIAQVPYYNNEQFF
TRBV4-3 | CASSPSGSGGSGALEQFF
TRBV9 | CASSISGSGSYEQYF
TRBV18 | CASSPDSHGNQPQHF
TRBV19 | CASRGAQSTDTQYF
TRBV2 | CASSDEGALNQPQHF
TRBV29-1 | CSARTAAVHNEQFF
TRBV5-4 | CASSSGISLFLGYTF
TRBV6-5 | CASSYPTGQGYGYTF
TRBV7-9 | CASSDGSQPQHF
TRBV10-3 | CAISERDYGYTF
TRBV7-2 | CASSLVTAYGYTF
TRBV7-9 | CASSGGRQGFYEQYF
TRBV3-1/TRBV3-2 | CASSQGGWGNSPLHF
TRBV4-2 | CASSQDKDSIYGYTF
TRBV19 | CASSRSGSSYEQYF
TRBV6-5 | CASSDFPVGNQPQHF
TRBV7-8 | CASSPGRETQPQHF
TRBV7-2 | CASSLIGHTLGNTIYF
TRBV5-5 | CASSLVSRTYNEQFF
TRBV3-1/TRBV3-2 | CASSQGFQQYF
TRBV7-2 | CASSRGRGPYNEQFF
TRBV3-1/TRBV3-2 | CATQGVHNEQFF
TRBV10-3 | CAISESGQTTYTF
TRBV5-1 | CASSLATGLAGGRKETQYF
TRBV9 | CASGVGTGELFF
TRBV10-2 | CASSLTGSQPQHF
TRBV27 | CASSHEWTGSSYEQYF
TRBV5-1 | CASSLSEGALETQYF
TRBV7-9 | CASSFGGSKGYYGYTF
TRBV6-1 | CASSEAEPSSGNTIYF
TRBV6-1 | CASSEGRTSGRAMQYF